The sequence of this T cell receptor beta chain was determined in a study of shared clonotypes between healthy human individuals. Per the germline V gene, CDR1 is SGHRS and CDR2 is YFSETQ. V lost 0 bases and J 0 bases, leaving 6 bases between the germline ends. The CDR3 totals 14 residues. Original data processing: Junction-only sequences produced by ImmunoSEQ had no quality scores, so filtering differed. Some clones are missing from TCRdb's copy, which holds only in-frame ones; the method was immunoSEQ multiplex PCR. Clonal size and the V and J genes are those of that table, whereas D and trimming came from the DNA. This sample has about 600,000 clones, with around 97% found just once. Study-level results: Around 4.9% of naive CD4 clonotypes were shared across four donors.

Into CD45RA+ naive and CD45RA-negative memory subsets, the CD4+ cells were split. This clone was counted once. Its cognate antigen is unknown. The chain carries TRBV5-1 and TRBJ2-5; no clear D gene. This receptor was taken from a woman in her twenties or thirties in good health. Specimen: naive CD4+ T cells sorted from blood. Specified subset: CD45RA+ positively selected. CDR3 sequence reads: CASSLERYQETQYF. CDR3 in DNA: TGCGCCAGCAGCTTGGAACGTTACCAAGAGACCCAGTACTTC.